The 29 T cell receptor beta chains presented below share a single source sample, sequenced in a study of CXCR3-negative and CXCR3-positive naive CD8 T cells. Findings and caveats of the study: Naive cells with CXCR3 showed TRB CDR3s that were more hydrophobic than those in CXCR3-negative naive cells.

These receptors have no known antigen. Libraries of TRB cDNA were made by 5' RACE and carried UMIs. Each CDR3 protein gets one entry in TCRdb, which reprocessed the 5' RACE reads and gives no DNA. The table lists tens of thousands of distinct CDR3 sequences, with more than 0.5% in the top ten. Sequenced: naive CXCR3+ CD8+ T cells from blood. Indicated subset: CD45RO-CCR7+CD27+CD95- naive CD8+ T cells expressing CXCR3 (TNR3+). The receptors originated from a human donor in good health. Some clones in this sample may be carry-over from other donors' samples.

This chain's CDR3 is CASSLFRSGTEELFF. V usage is TRBV7-6 and J usage is TRBJ2-2. In germline, CDR1 is SGHVS, CDR2 FNYEAQ. The CDR3 runs 15 residues.

The rearrangement uses TRBV29-1 and TRBJ2-2; lacking DNA, the TRBD1 call made by TCRdb goes unchecked. This CDR3 spans 13 amino acids. The V gene's germline CDR1 is SQVTM and CDR2 ANQGSEA. The CDR3 is CSVDLQGTGELFF.

The V call is TRBV4-3, the J call TRBJ2-4; as DNA is missing, the TRBD1 call by TCRdb cannot be tested. The CDR3 consists of 20 residues. The germline CDR1 and CDR2 sequences are LGHNA and YSLEER. The CDR3 loop is CASSQDRETGDGLAKNIQYF.

This chain joins TRBV28 and TRBJ2-4; TCRdb reports TRBD2, a call that lacks DNA to check it against. The CDR3 has 15 amino acids. Germline loops: CDR1 MDHEN, CDR2 SYDVKM. CDR3 amino acids: CASSLRTSGGLRVHF.

CDR3 region: CASSPSLGGGGYSYEQYF. The chain has TRBV11-2 and TRBJ2-7; TCRdb's assignment of TRBD2 cannot be checked, as there is no DNA. From germline, CDR1 is SGHAT and CDR2 FQNNGV. The CDR3 loop spans 18 amino acids. Variable domain in full (rest from reference TRBV11-2 and TRBJ2-7): EAGVAQSPRYKIIEKRQSVAFWCNPISGHATLYWYQQILGQGPKLLIQFQNNGVVDDSQLPKDRFSAERLKGVDSTLKIQPAKLEDSAVYLCASSPSLGGGGYSYEQYFGPGTRLTVT.

The rearrangement uses TRBV29-1 and TRBJ2-2; TCRdb's D call of TRBD1 is untestable without DNA. Germline assignment: CDR1 SQVTM and CDR2 ANQGSEA. The CDR3 length is 15 residues. CDR3 protein: CSVVGDRGNTGELFF.

The rearrangement links TRBV7-7 to TRBJ2-5; TCRdb calls TRBD1, which cannot be checked without DNA. The CDR3 contains 14 residues. Germline assignment: CDR1 SSHAT and CDR2 FNYEAQ (reference sequence). This CDR3 is CASSPGGQGETQYF.

The rearrangement joins TRBV11-2 to TRBJ1-1; there is no DNA to check the TCRdb D call of TRBD1. The CDR3 runs to 16 residues. Looked up from germline, CDR1 is SGHAT and CDR2 is FQNNGV. CDR3 in amino acids: CASSLSQTPMNTEAFF.

The V call is TRBV4-1, the J call TRBJ1-2; TCRdb's D call of TRBD1 is untestable without DNA. This CDR3 region has 14 residues. Germline V gene sequence: CDR1 MGHRA, CDR2 YSYEKL. CDR3 residues: CVSSQGTGPYGYTF.

The chain uses TRBV15 and TRBJ2-7. CDR3 length: 14 amino acids. The germline V gene encodes CDR1 LNHNV and CDR2 YYDKDF (reference sequence). CDR3 region: CATSTALVSYEQYF.

The chain's CDR3 is CASSFEGRTAYEQYF. The rearrangement uses TRBV5-1 and TRBJ2-7. CDR3 size: 15 residues. Germline CDR1 and CDR2: SGHRS and YFSETQ.

The rearrangement uses TRBV4-2 and TRBJ1-2; as DNA is missing, the TRBD1 call by TCRdb cannot be tested. Per the germline V gene, CDR1 is LGHNA and CDR2 is YNFKEQ. CDR3 length equals 16 residues. This CDR3 reads CASSQSPDISNYGYTF.

This chain connects TRBV7-9 to TRBJ1-2; there is no DNA to check the TCRdb D call of TRBD1. CDR3 size: 12 residues. CDR1 is SEHNR, CDR2 FQNEAQ, per germline (reference sequence). CDR3 protein: CASSLDTDGYTF.

The chain is built from TRBV4-1 and TRBJ2-1. The germline V gene has CDR1 MGHRA and CDR2 YSYEKL. The CDR3 is made up of 14 amino acids. Here the CDR3 reads CASSQDLGYNEQFF.

This chain links TRBV20-1 with TRBJ1-1; there is no DNA to check the TCRdb D call of TRBD1. The CDR3 length is 12 residues. Germline V gene sequence: CDR1 DFQATT, CDR2 SNEGSKA (reference sequence). This chain's CDR3 is CSARPGDTEAFF.

V gene TRBV5-1 combines with J gene TRBJ1-3. CDR3 length: 14 amino acids. Germline loops: CDR1 SGHRS, CDR2 YFSETQ. The chain's CDR3 is CASSLGSSGNTIYF.

CDR3 sequence: CASSFGVADTQYF. The V and J genes are TRBV7-9 and TRBJ2-3. CDR1 is SEHNR and CDR2 is FQNEAQ in the germline V gene (reference sequence). The CDR3 length is 13 residues.

V is TRBV7-2 and J is TRBJ2-5; with no DNA, the TCRdb D assignment of TRBD2 cannot be verified. CDR1 SGHTA and CDR2 FQGNSA come from the germline V gene. The CDR3 length is 16 residues. This CDR3 is CASSLVWRDWEETQYF.

This sequence joins TRBV7-9 and TRBJ1-2; the TRBD1 assignment by TCRdb is unverifiable without DNA. The germline CDR1 and CDR2 sequences are SEHNR and FQNEAQ (reference sequence). The CDR3 is 16 amino acids. This CDR3 is CASSLSAGTEGYGYTF.

The chain links TRBV7-6 to TRBJ2-3; the TCRdb D gene call, TRBD2, has no DNA to confirm it. The CDR3 consists of 15 residues. CDR1 is SGHVS and CDR2 is FNYEAQ in the germline V gene. CDR3 residues: CASSSLAGVNLTQYF.

This rearrangement joins TRBV9 to TRBJ2-7. Looked up from germline, CDR1 is SGDLS and CDR2 is YYNGEE. This CDR3 comprises 14 residues. The CDR3 loop reads CASSVAVTSYEQYF. The whole variable domain, remainder taken from reference TRBV9 and TRBJ2-7, is DSGVTQTPKHLITATGQRVTLRCSPRSGDLSVYWYQQSLDQGLQFLIQYYNGEERAKGNILERFSAQQFPDLHSELNLSSLELGDSALYFCASSVAVTSYEQYFGPGTRLTVT.

The chain joins TRBV6-4 to TRBJ2-2. The CDR3 spans 13 residues. The V gene's germline CDR1 is MRHNA and CDR2 SNTAGT. This CDR3 reads CASSDGNTGELFF.

V usage is TRBV6-5 and J usage is TRBJ1-1. Germline V lookup: CDR1 MNHEY, CDR2 SVGAGI. The CDR3 sequence is 15 residues long. The CDR3 spells CASSYRPEGRAEAFF.

The J gene is TRBJ2-3, the V gene TRBV4-3; the TCRdb call, TRBD1, lacks DNA for checking. Germline CDR1 is LGHNA and CDR2 is YSLEER. The CDR3 is 12 residues long. The CDR3 is CASSSPPDTQYF.

The V call is TRBV7-9, the J call TRBJ2-7; TCRdb calls TRBD1, which cannot be checked without DNA. CDR3 length: 18 amino acids. In germline, CDR1 is SEHNR, CDR2 FQNEAQ (reference sequence). The CDR3 reads CASSLGEPRDGSSYEQYF. The full variable domain, with the rest looked up from reference TRBV7-9 and TRBJ2-7, is DTGVSQNPRHKITKRGQNVTFRCDPISEHNRLYWYRQTLGQGPEFLTYFQNEAQLEKSRLLSDRFSAERPKGSFSTLEIQRTEQGDSAMYLCASSLGEPRDGSSYEQYFGPGTRLTVT.

V and J are TRBV24-1 and TRBJ2-1; TCRdb returns TRBD2, unconfirmable since there is no DNA. Per germline, CDR1 KGHDR and CDR2 SFDVKD. The CDR3 extends over 13 amino acids. CDR3 sequence reads: CATSDLAVNEQFF.

This chain uses TRBV7-2 with TRBJ1-3; TCRdb selects TRBD1, and the lack of DNA leaves this call unchecked. The CDR3 has 17 residues. Germline lookup yields CDR1 SGHTA and CDR2 FQGNSA. The CDR3 is CASSPLGWGSSVNTIYF.

This chain joins TRBV7-6 and TRBJ2-1. CDR3 length equals 14 residues. Germline loops: CDR1 SGHVS, CDR2 FNYEAQ. CDR3 sequence reads: CASSFGTSYNEQFF.

This chain joins TRBV19 and TRBJ1-6. This CDR3 spans 14 amino acids. Germline CDR1 is LNHDA and CDR2 is SQIVND (reference sequence). The CDR3: CASSFESLSSPLHF.